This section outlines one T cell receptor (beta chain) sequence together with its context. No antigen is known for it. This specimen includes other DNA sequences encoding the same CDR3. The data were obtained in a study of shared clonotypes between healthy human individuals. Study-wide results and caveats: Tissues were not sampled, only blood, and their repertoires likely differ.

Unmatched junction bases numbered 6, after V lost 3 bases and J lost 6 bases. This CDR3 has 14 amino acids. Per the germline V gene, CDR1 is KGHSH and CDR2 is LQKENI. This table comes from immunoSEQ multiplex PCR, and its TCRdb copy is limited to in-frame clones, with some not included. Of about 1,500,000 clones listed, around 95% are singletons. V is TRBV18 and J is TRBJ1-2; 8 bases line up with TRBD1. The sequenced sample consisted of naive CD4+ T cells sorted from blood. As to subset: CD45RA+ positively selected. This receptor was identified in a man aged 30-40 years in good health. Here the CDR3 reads CASSPLGQGHGYTF. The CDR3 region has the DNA TGTGCCAGCTCACCGCTTGGACAGGGACATGGCTACACCTTC. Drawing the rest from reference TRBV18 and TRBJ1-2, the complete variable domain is NAGVMQNPRHLVRRRGQEARLRCSPMKGHSHVYWYRQLPEEGLKFMVYLQKENIIDESGMPKERFSAEFPKEGPSILRIQQVVRGDSAAYFCASSPLGQGHGYTFGSGTRLTVV.